Presented here are 14 T cell receptor beta chains from one specimen sequenced in a study of identical twins' blood T cells. One entry per CDR3 protein results from TCRdb running MiXCR on the 5' RACE reads. The sample lists hundreds of thousands of distinct CDR3 sequences, roughly 30% occurring once. Input material: PBMCs. These receptors all stem from a woman aged 18-49 years in good health.

J is TRBJ1-1 and V is TRBV5-1; D is possibly TRBD1 (5 bases). The V and J ends lost 0 bases and 1 base respectively, with 10 bases between them. CDR1 and CDR2 (germline): SGHRS, YFSETQ. The CDR3 spans 15 residues. This CDR3 reads CASSLARAANTEAFF. In DNA, the CDR3 is TGCGCCAGCAGCTTGGCCAGGGCAGCGAACACTGAAGCTTTCTTT.

The chain has TRBV6-5 and TRBJ2-7; D unresolved. The CDR3 has 14 residues. From germline, CDR1 is MNHEY and CDR2 SVGAGI. V lost 7 bases to trimming and J lost 2 bases, with 15 bases between them. As DNA, the CDR3 is TGTGCCAGCACCCTAGGCGCAGAAACCTACGAGCAGTACTTC. It translates to CASTLGAETYEQYF.

Note on this clonotype: One junction end disagrees with the germline gene, perhaps due to a read error. The J gene is TRBJ2-7, the V gene TRBV5-1; a possible D gene is TRBD2 (6 bases). Germline V gene sequence: CDR1 SGHRS, CDR2 YFSETQ. There are 12 residues in the CDR3. CDR3 sequence (DNA): TGCGCCTGCAGCTTGGAGGGATACGAGCAGTACTTC. It is translated as CACSLEGYEQYF.

The CDR3 DNA sequence: TGTGCCAGCAACTACTGGAGGAGCACTGAAGCTTTCTTT. Amino acid sequence: CASNYWRSTEAFF. J is TRBJ1-1 and V is TRBV11-2; D call uncertain. Trimming took 7 bases from V and 4 from J, leaving 13 bases between them. CDR3 length: 13 amino acids. Germline CDR1 SGHAT, CDR2 FQNNGV.

This chain joins TRBV7-9 and TRBJ1-1, with a possible D match to TRBD1 (5 bases). The CDR3 runs to 13 residues. Trimming took off 6 bases at V and 3 bases at J, with 11 bases between the two ends. CDR1 SEHNR and CDR2 FQNEAQ come from the germline V gene (reference sequence). The CDR3 sequence is CASRDWGDTEAFF. CDR3 in DNA: TGTGCCAGCAGGGACTGGGGGGACACTGAAGCTTTCTTT.

This clonotype was detected a few times. The CDR3 loop is CSGTDRGQEHFF. The CDR3 DNA reads as TGCAGCGGAACCGACAGGGGTCAGGAACATTTCTTC. This chain joins TRBV29-1 and TRBJ2-1; 8 bases fit TRBD1. The CDR3 has 12 amino acids. Trimming took 7 bases from V and 16 from J; bases not matched to a gene: 15. The V gene's germline CDR1 is SQVTM and CDR2 ANQGSEA.

Concerning this clonotype itself: A read error may explain this, as a much larger clone is one base away. This CDR3 is CSVAGTGQVFF. In nucleotides, the CDR3 is TGCAGCGTTGCAGGGACGGGTCAGGTTTTCTTT. The chain recombines TRBV29-1 with TRBJ1-1; D might be TRBD1 (5 bases). The ends were cut back, 4 bases at V and 13 bases at J, with 16 bases in the middle. Per the germline V gene, CDR1 is SQVTM and CDR2 is ANQGSEA. The CDR3 runs to 11 residues.

Remarks on this clonotype: A junction end diverges from the germline sequence, so it may reflect a read error. The CDR3 here is CASIYSGTEAFF. The CDR3 DNA is TGTGCCAGCATTTACAGCGGCACTGAAGCTTTCTTT. The rearrangement joins TRBV6-6 to TRBJ1-1; D gene ambiguous. This CDR3 region has 12 residues. Germline CDR1 is MNHNY and CDR2 is SVGAGI (reference sequence).

The chain has TRBV2 and TRBJ2-7; no reliable D call. V lost 3 bases to trimming and J lost 1 base, with 13 bases between them. Looked up from germline, CDR1 is SNHLY and CDR2 is FYNNEI. The CDR3 runs to 15 residues. The CDR3 spells CASSDFPGRSYEQYF. CDR3 DNA: TGTGCCAGCAGTGATTTCCCTGGCAGATCCTACGAGCAGTACTTC.

This chain joins TRBV20-1 and TRBJ2-2, with no clear D. CDR3 length: 15 amino acids. The V end lost 0 bases, the J end lost 4 bases, and 12 bases lay between the germline ends. Looked up from germline, CDR1 is DFQATT and CDR2 is SNEGSKA (reference sequence). CDR3 in amino acids: CSARDSGVSTGELFF. Here the CDR3 DNA reads TGCAGTGCTAGAGATAGTGGCGTGAGCACCGGGGAGCTGTTTTTT.

This clonotype is a singleton in its sample. The chain has TRBV4-3 and TRBJ1-2, with D unclear. Trimming removed 0 bases at V and 3 bases at J, with 11 bases between. Germline V CDR1 and CDR2: LGHNA, YSLEER. The CDR3 runs 15 residues. The CDR3 spells CASSQDGSPHYGYTF. CDR3 sequence (DNA): TGCGCCAGCAGCCAAGATGGTAGCCCCCACTATGGCTACACCTTC.

This chain links TRBV9 with TRBJ1-6, with 10 nucleotides matching TRBD1. CDR3 size: 16 residues. After removal of 2 bases from V and 10 bases from J, the junction contained 9 bases not matched to a gene. Germline V gene data show CDR1 as SGDLS and CDR2 as YYNGEE. The CDR3 bases are TGTGCCAGCAGCGTCACCCCCGGGACAGGGGCCTCACCCCTCCACTTT. Translating gives CASSVTPGTGASPLHF.

V gene TRBV11-2 combines with J gene TRBJ2-2; 7 bases match TRBD1. This CDR3 spans 15 amino acids. The J segment lost 5 bases and the V segment lost 5 bases, leaving 8 bases of the junction unmatched. Germline CDR1 SGHAT, CDR2 FQNNGV. The CDR3, as DNA: TGTGCCAGCAGCCCGCAGGACAGGCGAACCGGGGAGCTGTTTTTT. This translates into CASSPQDRRTGELFF. Drawing the rest from reference TRBV11-2 and TRBJ2-2, the complete variable domain is EAGVAQSPRYKIIEKRQSVAFWCNPISGHATLYWYQQILGQGPKLLIQFQNNGVVDDSQLPKDRFSAERLKGVDSTLKIQPAKLEDSAVYLCASSPQDRRTGELFFGEGSRLTVL.

This clonotype appeared many times. The chain carries TRBV29-1 and TRBJ1-1; 9 positions agree with TRBD1. Germline V gene sequence: CDR1 SQVTM, CDR2 ANQGSEA. With V trimmed by 8 bases and J by 11 bases, 12 bases remained unmatched. This CDR3 is 12 amino acids long. In DNA, the CDR3 is TGCAGCCTCCGCGAGGGACAGGGTCACGCTTTCTTT. Translation gives CSLREGQGHAFF.